These 25 T cell receptor beta chains originate from one sample sequenced in a study of cytomegalovirus exposure and HLA in healthy donors. The PCR employed 60 Vbeta primers together with 13 Jbeta primers. Libraries were prepared by immunoSEQ multiplex PCR; TCRdb keeps only in-frame clonotypes and omits some of them. The table includes approximately 120,000 clones, approximately 80% detected once. Sequences were obtained from PBMCs. The receptor set was obtained from a man over 45 in good health and CMV-seronegative.

Of note for this clone: The junction does not match germline at one end; this may be a read error. The CDR3 DNA sequence: TGTTCCAGCAGCTTAGTGGCTCGGTCAGGGATTCACTACGAGCAGTACTTC. Residues: CSSSLVARSGIHYEQYF. This chain uses TRBV7-9 with TRBJ2-7; D may be TRBD1 (5 bases). Germline V gene lookup returns CDR1 SEHNR and CDR2 FQNEAQ (reference sequence). CDR3 length equals 17 residues.

This clone came up a few times. This chain uses TRBV19 with TRBJ1-6; weak D call: TRBD1 (6 bases). The CDR3 runs to 15 residues. CDR1 and CDR2 from the germline V gene are LNHDA and SQIVND (reference sequence). V lost 6 bases, J lost 7 bases, and 16 bases lay in between. This chain's CDR3 is CASRHRTVSNSPLHF. The DNA for the CDR3 is TGTGCCAGTAGACACCGGACAGTATCGAATTCACCCCTCCACTTT.

CDR3 sequence reads: CASSLGTNEKLFF. DNA of the CDR3: TGCGCCAGCTCCCTCGGGACTAATGAAAAACTGTTTTTT. V usage is TRBV5-1 and J usage is TRBJ1-4, with unresolved D. CDR3 size: 13 residues. The V gene's germline CDR1 is SGHRS and CDR2 YFSETQ. Deletions cut 7 bases from V and 2 bases from J, with 9 bases between.

The J gene is TRBJ2-7, the V gene TRBV7-9; TRBD1 matches 7 bases. The CDR3 spans 14 residues. The ends lost 4 bases at V and 1 base at J; junction bases unmatched: 4. Germline-derived CDR1 and CDR2 are SEHNR and FQNEAQ (reference sequence). CDR3 region: CASSSDRLSYEQYF. CDR3 DNA sequence: TGTGCCAGCAGCTCGGACAGGTTATCCTACGAGCAGTACTTC.

The rearrangement joins TRBV11-3 to TRBJ1-2, with D possibly TRBD1 on 6 matching bases. Germline V gives CDR1 SGHNT, CDR2 YENEEA. The CDR3 contains 13 residues. Trimming shortened V by 5 bases and J by 8 bases, and 15 bases separated the two germline ends. The CDR3 loop reads CASSRDTGSGYTF. For the CDR3, the DNA is TGTGCCAGCAGCAGGGACACCGGTTCCGGCTACACCTTC. Full variable domain (missing parts from reference TRBV11-3 and TRBJ1-2): EAGVVQSPRYKIIEKKQPVAFWCNPISGHNTLYWYLQNLGQGPELLIRYENEEAVDDSQLPKDRFSAERLKGVDSTLKIQPAELGDSAVYLCASSRDTGSGYTFGSGTRLTVV.

Here the CDR3 DNA reads TGCGCCAGCAGCCCCTCAAGGGGGGGCGTCTATGGCTACACCTTC. Translated: CASSPSRGGVYGYTF. V gene TRBV5-1 combines with J gene TRBJ1-2, with TRBD1 as a possible D gene (6 bases). Per the germline V gene, CDR1 is SGHRS and CDR2 is YFSETQ. The CDR3 runs 15 residues. V lost 4 bases to trimming and J lost 4 bases, with 17 bases between them.

The rearrangement uses TRBV30 and TRBJ2-5; 8 nucleotides align to TRBD1. The CDR3 runs 16 residues. The germline V gene encodes CDR1 GTSNPN and CDR2 SVGIG (reference sequence). V trimming: 3 bases; J trimming: 3 bases; junction bases outside the gene matches: 12. The CDR3 spells CAWRGTSQGGKETQYF. The CDR3, as DNA: TGTGCCTGGAGAGGTACATCACAGGGGGGCAAAGAGACCCAGTACTTC.

This clone was counted a few times. The chain couples TRBV7-8 to TRBJ2-7; no clear D. This CDR3 contains 11 residues. Trimming cost V 4 bases and J 3 bases, with 4 bases left between them. Germline V gene lookup returns CDR1 SGHVS and CDR2 FQNEAQ. This CDR3 reads CASSSYYEQYF. The CDR3 region has the DNA TGTGCCAGCAGCTCCTACTACGAGCAGTACTTC.

As DNA, the CDR3 is TGCGCCAGCAGTGAGCAGGGCCCAAACACTGAAGCTTTCTTT. Amino acid sequence: CASSEQGPNTEAFF. This sequence joins TRBV5-1 and TRBJ1-1; possible D gene TRBD1, 5 bases. The CDR3 covers 14 residues. Deletions cut 5 bases from V and 2 bases from J, with 13 bases between. CDR1 and CDR2 from the germline V gene are SGHRS and YFSETQ.

V and J are TRBV28 and TRBJ1-5, with a tentative D call TRBD1 (6 bases). With 4 bases removed from V and 4 bases from J, the gap between germline ends came to 11 bases. Germline V gene data show CDR1 as MDHEN and CDR2 as SYDVKM. CDR3 length: 14 residues. As DNA, the CDR3 is TGTGCCAGCAGTTGGGGACACCAAAATCAGCCCCAGCATTTT. As protein: CASSWGHQNQPQHF.

The V gene is TRBV10-1, the J gene TRBJ2-2, with D tentatively TRBD1 (5 bases). This CDR3 contains 16 residues. V was trimmed by 0 bases and J by 4 bases, leaving 12 bases between them. From germline, CDR1 is WNHNN and CDR2 SYGVQD (reference sequence). The CDR3 nucleotides read TGCGCCAGCAGTGAGTCAGGGGTCCACGGCACCGGGGAGCTGTTTTTT. Amino acid sequence: CASSESGVHGTGELFF.

Here the CDR3 reads CASSSRRPGTPYEQYV. CDR3 bases: TGTGCCAGCAGCTCGCGGCGGCCAGGGACACCCTACGAGCAGTACGTC. The genes are TRBV11-2 and TRBJ2-7, with D possibly TRBD1 on 6 matching bases. The CDR3 loop spans 16 amino acids. Trimming removed 4 bases at V and 2 bases at J, with 18 bases between. Germline V gene data show CDR1 as SGHAT and CDR2 as FQNNGV.

J is TRBJ1-1 and V is TRBV7-9; 8 positions agree with TRBD1. Germline CDR1 SEHNR, CDR2 FQNEAQ (reference sequence). This CDR3 spans 13 amino acids. Trimming removed 5 bases from V and 7 bases from J; junction bases left unmatched: 6. CDR3 region: CASSPGTGYEAFF. For the CDR3, the DNA is TGTGCCAGCAGCCCAGGGACAGGTTATGAAGCTTTCTTT.

V and J are TRBV7-2 and TRBJ1-2, with D maybe TRBD1 (6 bases). The CDR3 has 16 amino acids. Trimming took 6 bases from V and 0 from J, leaving 17 bases between them. Germline CDR1 reads SGHTA; CDR2 reads FQGNSA. CDR3 in amino acids: CASRPGGGSTNYGYTF. CDR3 DNA: TGTGCCAGCAGACCCGGGGGGGGCAGCACTAACTATGGCTACACCTTC. Full variable domain (missing parts from reference TRBV7-2 and TRBJ1-2): GAGVSQSPSNKVTEKGKDVELRCDPISGHTALYWYRQSLGQGLEFLIYFQGNSAPDKSGLPSDRFSAERTGGSVSTLTIQRTQQEDSAVYLCASRPGGGSTNYGYTFGSGTRLTVV.

The chain carries TRBV2 and TRBJ2-3; D might be TRBD2 (5 bases). V shed 10 bases and J shed 0 bases, with 17 bases lying between them. CDR1 SNHLY and CDR2 FYNNEI come from the germline V gene. The CDR3 spans 15 residues. The CDR3 region has the DNA TGTGCCACTGCCACAGAACTAGAGAGCACAGATACGCAGTATTTT. This codes for CATATELESTDTQYF.

The J gene is TRBJ2-3, the V gene TRBV9; 10 bases agree with TRBD2. J was trimmed by 4 bases and V by 0 bases; bases with no gene match: 2. Germline V gene sequence: CDR1 SGDLS, CDR2 YYNGEE. The CDR3 consists of 15 residues. CDR3 region: CASSVDSGGADTQYF. The CDR3 DNA sequence: TGTGCCAGCAGCGTAGACAGCGGGGGGGCAGATACGCAGTATTTT.

This clone appeared a single time. The chain links TRBV7-6 to TRBJ2-1; D unresolved. The germline V and J ends were trimmed by 5 bases and 0 bases, with 11 bases remaining between them. The CDR3 consists of 15 residues. The germline gives CDR1 SGHVS, CDR2 FNYEAQ. The CDR3 coding sequence is TGTGCCAGCAGCCTTGGTACGGTCTCCTACAATGAGCAGTTCTTC. Its translation is CASSLGTVSYNEQFF.

This clone has more than one count but fewer than ten. The chain recombines TRBV11-2 with TRBJ2-2; 8 bases line up with TRBD2. V shed 5 bases, J shed 7 bases, and the junction held 9 bases outside the gene matches. The CDR3 has 15 residues. Looked up from germline, CDR1 is SGHAT and CDR2 is FQNNGV. The CDR3 sequence is CASSASGGAVGELFF. CDR3 in DNA: TGTGCCAGCAGCGCCTCCGGGGGGGCCGTCGGGGAGCTGTTTTTT. The full variable domain, in which reference TRBV11-2 and TRBJ2-2 provide the parts outside the CDR3, is EAGVAQSPRYKIIEKRQSVAFWCNPISGHATLYWYQQILGQGPKLLIQFQNNGVVDDSQLPKDRFSAERLKGVDSTLKIQPAKLEDSAVYLCASSASGGAVGELFFGEGSRLTVL.

V usage is TRBV6-1 and J usage is TRBJ1-2, with TRBD1 as a possible D gene (5 bases). The germline CDR1 and CDR2 sequences are MNHNS and SASEGT. The length of the CDR3 is 13 residues. V was shortened by 7 bases and J by 9 bases, with 18 bases between the two germline ends. This chain's CDR3 is CASNPRGDFSYTF. Here the CDR3 DNA reads TGTGCCAGCAACCCCCGAGGGGACTTTAGCTACACCTTC.

The chain links TRBV6-6 to TRBJ1-4; TRBD1 matches 9 bases. Trimming took 6 bases from V and 7 from J; bases not matched to a gene: 9. The length of the CDR3 is 15 residues. Germline values: CDR1 MNHNY, CDR2 SVGAGI (reference sequence). The CDR3 nucleotides are TGTGCCAGCAGGTCTCCGGGACAGGGCGGTGAAAAACTGTTTTTT. Amino acid sequence: CASRSPGQGGEKLFF.

This clone was counted between two and nine times. The chain recombines TRBV11-1 with TRBJ1-1; no definite D call. Germline CDR1 is SGHAT and CDR2 is FQDESV (reference sequence). The V end lost 3 bases, the J end lost 1 base, and 9 bases lay between the germline ends. CDR3 length equals 14 residues. CDR3 residues: CASSFGRGNTEAFF. The DNA for the CDR3 is TGTGCCAGCAGCTTCGGACGGGGGAACACTGAAGCTTTCTTT.

The chain employs TRBV5-4 and TRBJ1-6; D is uncertain. Germline CDR1 is SGHNT and CDR2 is YYREEE (reference sequence). Trimming removed 5 bases at V and 1 base at J, with 10 bases between. CDR3 length equals 15 residues. CDR3 sequence: CASRTQESYNSPLHF. DNA for the CDR3: TGTGCCAGCAGAACTCAGGAATCCTATAATTCACCCCTCCACTTT.

The chain joins TRBV5-1 to TRBJ2-7; no reliable D call. Germline CDR1 SGHRS, CDR2 YFSETQ. The CDR3 sequence is 13 residues long. Trimming pared 0 bases from V and 6 bases from J, leaving 10 bases between. Here the CDR3 reads CASSLDRRSEQYF. CDR3 in DNA: TGCGCCAGCAGCTTGGACCGAAGGAGCGAGCAGTACTTC.

The chain employs TRBV2 and TRBJ1-2, with a weak D call TRBD1 (6 bases). Germline assignment: CDR1 SNHLY and CDR2 FYNNEI. This CDR3 region has 15 residues. V lost 0 bases, J lost 5 bases, and 13 bases lay in between. CDR3 coding DNA: TGTGCCAGCAGTGAAGCGCTGGGGACACCATATGGCTACACCTTC. Residues: CASSEALGTPYGYTF.

A few counts support this clone. The chain couples TRBV6-1 to TRBJ2-7; 9 nucleotides match TRBD1. V lost 5 bases, J lost 13 bases, and 6 bases stayed unmatched. The germline gives CDR1 MNHNS, CDR2 SASEGT. The CDR3 runs 11 residues. The CDR3, as DNA: TGTGCCAGCAGTAATCGGGACAGGGAATACGTC. It encodes CASSNRDREYV.